The rows below give T cell receptor beta chains drawn from one sample of a study of cytomegalovirus exposure and HLA in healthy donors. Assay used: immunoSEQ multiplex PCR; TCRdb lists only in-frame clones, some missing. The sample lists about 61,000 clones, roughly 90% occurring once. The sample taken for sequencing was PBMCs. The receptors derive from a man aged 25-45 years in good health and CMV-seropositive. The CDR3 runs from the conserved cysteine through the conserved F or W. The D gene is left open where the match is weak. Clone size is stated in some rows and not others, as once, few, many or a class when expanded.

j_call clone_size d_call v_call cdr3_nt cdr3_aa
TRBJ2-7 once - TRBV30 TGTGCCTGGAGACGAGAGAATTACGAGCAGTACTTC CAWRRENYEQYF
TRBJ2-7 - - TRBV6-5 TGTGCCAGCAGTTACACCCCGGACTGGGAAAGGGAGCAGTACTTC CASSYTPDWEREQYF
TRBJ2-7 - - TRBV7-9 TGTGCCAGCAGTTACTACAGGGAAAGCGAGCAGTACTTC CASSYYRESEQYF
TRBJ2-5 - - TRBV6-4 TGTGCCAGCAGTGACACTACAGGGAACGGGAGGATTTCGGAGACCCAGTACTTC CASSDTTGNGRISETQYF
TRBJ2-3 - TRBD2 TRBV7-2 TGTGCCAGCAGCTTAGATCTAGCGGGAGGGGTTACGCAGTATTTT CASSLDLAGGVTQYF
TRBJ1-3 - TRBD1 TRBV4-1 TGCGCCAGCAGCCAAGGGACAGGGCGCTCTGGAAACACCATATATTTT CASSQGTGRSGNTIYF
TRBJ2-7 - TRBD1 TRBV10-1 TGCGCCAGCAGTGTAAGGGGGCGCCTCTCCTACGAGCAGTACTTC CASSVRGRLSYEQYF
TRBJ1-6 - TRBD1 TRBV9 TGTGCCAGCAGCGTCGGGACAGGGCGCTCACCCCTCCACTTT CASSVGTGRSPLHF
TRBJ1-2 - TRBD1 TRBV5-1 TGCGCCAGCAGCAGGACAGGGAACAGCTATGGCTACACCTTC CASSRTGNSYGYTF
TRBJ2-7 - TRBD2 TRBV25-1 TGTGCCAGCTCTGGGACTAGCGGTATCTCCTACGAGCAGTACTTC CASSGTSGISYEQYF
TRBJ1-1 - - TRBV6-6 TGTGCCAGCAGTTACTCGAACGAGATGAACACTGAAGCTTTCTTT CASSYSNEMNTEAFF
TRBJ1-2 - TRBD1 TRBV19 TGTGCCAGTAGAAAAACCGGGACAGGAACGCCGAGACGGGGAGACTATGGCTACACCTTC CASRKTGTGTPRRGDYGYTF